Sequencing of this T cell receptor beta chain was carried out in a study of blood T cell repertoires in COVID-19. Study overall: COVID-19 samples collected from the United States, Italy and Spain covered acute and convalescent phases. PBMCs, B-cell-depleted T cells, or T cells provided the cDNA or gDNA that made up the material.

Per the authors' pipeline: Nucleated cell counts were estimated from reference gene primer amplification. Profiling relied on immunoSEQ multiplex PCR, and the TCRdb table lists in-frame clones only, not all of them. For V, J and clone size, that table is used; D and trimming come from the DNA. Of around 250,000 clones listed, around nine tenths were seen once; the top ten hold 1.5% to 2%. The sequencing sample was made of peripheral blood. This TCR came from an older woman who had recovered from COVID-19.

The CDR3: CASSLDNLGDTEAFF. The DNA of the CDR3 is TGCGCCAGCAGCTTGGACAACCTAGGGGACACTGAAGCTTTCTTT. The J gene is TRBJ1-1, the V gene TRBV5-1, with a possible D match to TRBD1 (5 bases). V shed 0 bases and J shed 3 bases, with 12 bases lying between them. Per the germline V gene, CDR1 is SGHRS and CDR2 is YFSETQ. The CDR3 consists of 15 residues.